This T cell receptor beta chain is drawn from a study of blood T cell repertoires in COVID-19. Study-wide context: Both acute and convalescent COVID-19 samples were obtained from the United States, Italy and Spain.

CDR1 and CDR2 (germline): SGHVS, FQNEAQ. The CDR3 extends over 16 amino acids. V lost 0 bases to trimming and J lost 7 bases; unmatched junction nucleotides: 10. Using immunoSEQ multiplex PCR, the repertoire was profiled, and TCRdb retains in-frame clones only, with some absent. The sample holds 300,000 to 350,000 clones, around 88% seen once. J is TRBJ1-1 and V is TRBV7-8, with TRBD1 matching over 8 bases. The sample taken for sequencing was peripheral blood. The sequence was obtained from a man aged 30 to 39 with active or convalescent COVID-19. CDR3 amino acids: CASSLATWQGAGEAFF. The CDR3, as DNA: TGTGCCAGCAGCTTAGCCACGTGGCAGGGGGCCGGTGAAGCTTTCTTT.